This T cell receptor (beta chain) stems from a study of regulatory T cells in long-lasting Graves disease. Study-wide results and caveats: Persistent disease favored TRBV28, TRBJ1-2 and TRBJ2-5. New patients shared approximately 1,000 public clonotypes, and persistent patients shared more, with over 2,500.

Germline assignment: CDR1 SGDLS and CDR2 YYNGEE. The CDR3 runs to 14 residues. V lost 0 bases and J lost 9, with 15 bases in between. Remarks on this clonotype: No antigen is known for it.

Documented time point: persistent/refractory GD, antithyroid drugs over 5 years with positive TRAb. Scientists built the TCR library using RNA that was extracted from PBMCs. As collected, the peripheral blood samples measured about 8.1 milliliters each and went into EDTA tubes. Libraries of TCR beta came from iRepertoire HTBI primers plus Arm-PCR of CDR3 regions. A single record per CDR3 protein comes from TCRdb applying MiXCR to the multiplex PCR reads. The sample shows around 340,000 distinct CDR3 sequences, about 20% of them seen only once. This sequence joins TRBV9 and TRBJ1-2, with D maybe TRBD1 (5 bases). Sequenced material: peripheral blood mononuclear cells (PBMCs), taken when the disease was refractory, from a patient treated with antithyroid drugs. This clonotype was obtained from a female donor with Graves disease. Here the CDR3 DNA reads TGTGCCAGCAGCGTAGGGCTCGGGACGGGAAGCTACACCTTC. This translates into CASSVGLGTGSYTF. The full variable domain, completed using reference TRBV9 and TRBJ1-2, is DSGVTQTPKHLITATGQRVTLRCSPRSGDLSVYWYQQSLDQGLQFLIQYYNGEERAKGNILERFSAQQFPDLHSELNLSSLELGDSALYFCASSVGLGTGSYTFGSGTRLTVV.